A single sample is the source of the 25 T cell receptor beta chains below, sequenced in a study of CD8 T cells in ankylosing spondylitis. A single record per CDR3 protein comes from TCRdb applying MiXCR to the 5' RACE reads. The data hold over 100,000 distinct CDR3 sequences, with 7% observed a single time. Material: blood, either unsorted or a sorted T cell fraction (not recorded which). The source is a male donor with ankylosing spondylitis or in good health (not recorded which).

This clonotype came up many times. The chain carries TRBV20-1 and TRBJ2-5; D is tentatively TRBD1 or TRBD2 (5 bases each). Trimming took 7 bases from V and 5 from J, leaving 14 bases between them. There are 12 residues in the CDR3. CDR1 and CDR2 (germline): DFQATT, SNEGSKA (reference sequence). The CDR3 bases are TGCAGTGTACGGGGCTCGGAGGAGACCCAGTACTTC. This translates into CSVRGSEETQYF.

In its sample, this clonotype was seen a few times. The chain is built from TRBV5-4 and TRBJ2-1, with 10 nucleotides matching TRBD2. With V trimmed by 4 bases and J by 8 bases, 9 bases remained unmatched. Germline V CDR1 and CDR2: SGHNT, YYREEE (reference sequence). The CDR3 is 15 residues long. DNA for the CDR3: TGTGCCAGCAGCCCCCCAGCGGGAGGGCCTTATGAGCAGTTCTTC. Encoded protein: CASSPPAGGPYEQFF.

This clonotype was picked up many times. The V and J genes are TRBV7-3 and TRBJ2-3, with D uncertain. CDR1 is SGHTA, CDR2 FQGTGA, per germline. The CDR3 is 13 residues long. V gave up 2 bases and J gave up 0 bases, with 3 bases separating them. For the CDR3, the DNA is TGTGCCAGCAGCTTATCCAGCACAGATACGCAGTATTTT. Translating gives CASSLSSTDTQYF. Based on the CDR3 plus reference TRBV7-3 and TRBJ2-3, the full variable domain is GAGVSQTPSNKVTEKGKYVELRCDPISGHTALYWYRQSLGQGPEFLIYFQGTGAADDSGLPNDRFFAVRPEGSVSTLKIQRTERGDSAVYLCASSLSSTDTQYFGPGTRLTVL.

The chain uses TRBV5-1 and TRBJ2-1; the match to TRBD1 covers 10 bases. CDR1 is SGHRS and CDR2 is YFSETQ in the germline V gene. V dropped 4 bases and J dropped 4; count of bases not matched to a gene: 2. The CDR3 consists of 14 residues. The CDR3 sequence: CASSRTGGYNEQFF. In DNA form, the CDR3 reads TGCGCCAGCAGCCGGACAGGGGGTTACAATGAGCAGTTCTTC.

Comment on this clonotype: This may be a read error, as it is one base from a much larger clone. The chain has TRBV20-1 and TRBJ2-1, with D tentatively TRBD1 or TRBD2 (5 bases each). This CDR3 comprises 17 residues. From germline, CDR1 is DFQATT and CDR2 SNEGSKA (reference sequence). In DNA, the CDR3 is TGCAGTGCTAGTGTACCCCGGGGCGGAAGCTCCAACAATGAGCAGTTCTTC. It codes for CSASVPRGGSSNNEQFF.

This clonotype showed up many times. The rearrangement uses TRBV27 and TRBJ2-3; D unresolved. Looked up from germline, CDR1 is MNHEY and CDR2 is SMNVEV (reference sequence). CDR3 size: 14 residues. V lost 8 bases and J 1 base, leaving 13 bases between the germline ends. The CDR3, as DNA: TGTGCCAGCGGTGTCGGCCTACGCACAGATACGCAGTATTTT. This sequence encodes CASGVGLRTDTQYF.

In this sample, this clonotype turned up many times. The chain joins TRBV20-1 to TRBJ1-5; D possibly corresponds to TRBD1 (6 bases). Germline loops: CDR1 DFQATT, CDR2 SNEGSKA (reference sequence). CDR3 length: 14 residues. The ends were cut back, 0 bases at V and 2 bases at J, with 8 bases in the middle. The CDR3 coding sequence is TGCAGTGCTAGAGAGGGGGCAGGCAATCAGCCCCAGCATTTT. It encodes CSAREGAGNQPQHF.

This clonotype has ten or more counts. The V gene is TRBV7-2, the J gene TRBJ2-3, with D hard to call. CDR1 and CDR2 (germline): SGHTA, FQGNSA. The V end lost 3 bases, the J end lost 2 bases, and 9 bases lay between the germline ends. The CDR3 runs to 14 residues. The CDR3 DNA sequence: TGTGCCAGCAGCTTGACGGAATACACAGATACGCAGTATTTT. Encoded protein: CASSLTEYTDTQYF.

This clonotype has ten or more counts. For the CDR3, the DNA is TGCAGTGCCGACGGGGCAGGGAAAAACATTCAGTACTTC. Protein sequence: CSADGAGKNIQYF. The gene calls are TRBV20-1 and TRBJ2-4; D is tentatively TRBD1 or TRBD2 (5 bases each). V was clipped by 6 bases and J by 4 bases, with 13 bases between them. Germline V CDR1 and CDR2: DFQATT, SNEGSKA (reference sequence). The CDR3 has 13 residues.

This clonotype was seen many times. The rearrangement joins TRBV9 to TRBJ2-2; D unresolved. The V gene's germline CDR1 is SGDLS and CDR2 YYNGEE. This CDR3 is built from 17 residues. Trimming cost V 0 bases and J 3 bases, with 15 bases left between them. The CDR3 loop is CASSVAELQQDTGELFF. CDR3 nucleotide sequence: TGTGCCAGCAGCGTAGCTGAGTTGCAGCAGGACACCGGGGAGCTGTTTTTT.

This clonotype has a count of ten or more. One end of the junction fails to match germline, which may point to a read error. The J gene is TRBJ1-2, the V gene TRBV3-1; 7 bases line up with TRBD1. The germline CDR1 and CDR2 sequences are LGHDT and YNNKEL (reference sequence). The CDR3 contains 12 residues. In DNA, the CDR3 is TGTGCCAGCAGCCAAGATCTGGGGACAGCTCTATTC. It specifies CASSQDLGTALF.

This clonotype was counted at least ten times. The chain couples TRBV20-1 to TRBJ1-4; TRBD1 agrees at 8 bases. CDR3 length: 13 amino acids. Germline CDR1 reads DFQATT; CDR2 reads SNEGSKA (reference sequence). Trimming at V came to 5 bases and at J to 3 bases, leaving 2 bases not matched to a gene. CDR3 sequence: CSAGGQANEKLFF. In DNA form, the CDR3 reads TGCAGTGCTGGGGGACAGGCTAATGAAAAACTGTTTTTT.

This clonotype was found many times. The genes are TRBV20-1 and TRBJ1-6; tentative D call: TRBD1 (5 bases). Germline assignment: CDR1 DFQATT and CDR2 SNEGSKA (reference sequence). The CDR3 is made up of 13 amino acids. Between the trimmed V and J ends, which lost 3 bases and 7 bases, there was a span of 10 bases. The CDR3 DNA reads TGCAGTGCTAGGGGGGTCACAAATTCACCCCTCCACTTT. This encodes CSARGVTNSPLHF.

This clonotype has at least ten counts. This chain connects TRBV10-3 to TRBJ2-1; 10 nucleotides align to TRBD2. The CDR3 loop spans 15 amino acids. CDR1 and CDR2 (germline): ENHRY, SYGVKD. J lost 5 bases, V lost 3 bases, and 4 bases had no gene match. The DNA for the CDR3 is TGTGCCATCAGTGAAGGGCTAGCGGGGGACAATGAGCAGTTCTTC. This codes for CAISEGLAGDNEQFF.

V is TRBV27 and J is TRBJ1-5; no clear D gene. Germline CDR1 reads MNHEY; CDR2 reads SMNVEV (reference sequence). There are 15 residues in the CDR3. V lost 4 bases and J lost 9, with 19 bases in between. The CDR3 here is CASSSGDVGVGPQHF. CDR3 nucleotide sequence: TGTGCCAGCAGTTCCGGCGACGTCGGGGTTGGGCCCCAGCATTTT.

This clonotype was counted at least ten times. The chain has TRBV5-5 and TRBJ1-5; D unclear. CDR1 SGHKS and CDR2 YYEKEE come from the germline V gene (reference sequence). Trimming took 0 bases from V and 0 from J, leaving 7 bases between them. This CDR3 contains 15 residues. CDR3 in DNA: TGTGCCAGCAGCTTGGATGGCCGTAGCAATCAGCCCCAGCATTTT. Its protein is CASSLDGRSNQPQHF.

At least ten counts were recorded for this clonotype. V usage is TRBV5-1 and J usage is TRBJ2-2, with no clear D. Deletions cut 3 bases from V and 1 base from J, with 10 bases between. The CDR3 totals 15 residues. CDR1 is SGHRS and CDR2 is YFSETQ in the germline V gene. As DNA, the CDR3 is TGCGCCAGCAGCTACGGCGGATTGAACACCGGGGAGCTGTTTTTT. Its translation is CASSYGGLNTGELFF.

This clonotype was seen more than once but under ten times. CDR3 residues: CASSYLVWDTQYF. CDR3 DNA: TGTGCCAGCAGCTACCTTGTGTGGGATACGCAGTATTTT. The rearrangement uses TRBV7-9 and TRBJ2-3, with no clear D. Trimming shortened V by 4 bases and J by 6 bases, and 11 bases separated the two germline ends. Germline CDR1 and CDR2: SEHNR and FQNEAQ (reference sequence). CDR3 length: 13 amino acids.

This clonotype occurred many times. This rearrangement joins TRBV7-6 to TRBJ1-1, with D tentatively TRBD1 (5 bases). The CDR3 loop spans 19 amino acids. CDR1 is SGHVS and CDR2 is FNYEAQ in the germline V gene. The V gene lost 1 base and the J gene lost 0 bases, with 21 bases spanning the gap. CDR3 sequence: CASSLVFGGRGDLNTEAFF. CDR3 in DNA: TGTGCCAGCAGCTTAGTCTTTGGGGGTCGGGGGGACCTGAACACTGAAGCTTTCTTT.

V gene TRBV10-3 combines with J gene TRBJ2-6; possible D gene TRBD1, 6 bases. V was pared by 0 bases and J by 0 bases, with 18 bases between. Germline-derived CDR1 and CDR2 are ENHRY and SYGVKD. The CDR3 length is 20 residues. In DNA form, the CDR3 reads TGTGCCATCAGTGAGTCGATTTCTTGGGACACTTACTCTGGGGCCAACGTCCTGACTTTC. Protein sequence: CAISESISWDTYSGANVLTF.

CDR3 in amino acids: CASSLVPGGGNQPQHF. Written as DNA, the CDR3 is TGTGCCAGCAGCTTAGTCCCAGGGGGAGGCAATCAGCCCCAGCATTTT. V usage is TRBV7-2 and J usage is TRBJ1-5; 7 bases are a match to TRBD1. This CDR3 contains 16 residues. Germline V CDR1 and CDR2: SGHTA, FQGNSA. V dropped 1 base and J dropped 2; count of bases not matched to a gene: 5. Variable domain in full (rest from reference TRBV7-2 and TRBJ1-5): GAGVSQSPSNKVTEKGKDVELRCDPISGHTALYWYRQSLGQGLEFLIYFQGNSAPDKSGLPSDRFSAERTGGSVSTLTIQRTQQEDSAVYLCASSLVPGGGNQPQHFGDGTRLSIL.

In its sample, this clonotype was seen many times. The chain carries TRBV20-1 and TRBJ1-5, with D possibly TRBD1 on 5 matching bases. Germline CDR1 and CDR2: DFQATT and SNEGSKA (reference sequence). This CDR3 has 12 residues. V lost 6 bases to trimming and J lost 1 base, with 7 bases between them. The CDR3 nucleotides read TGCAGTGCCCAGGGAAGCAATCAGCCCCAGCATTTT. It is translated as CSAQGSNQPQHF.

This clonotype was found many times. The rearrangement joins TRBV5-1 to TRBJ2-2; D uncertain. Trimming removed 4 bases from V and 2 bases from J, with 6 bases in between. The CDR3 runs 13 residues. Germline CDR1 and CDR2: SGHRS and YFSETQ. The CDR3: CASSADNTGELFF. The CDR3 coding sequence is TGCGCCAGCAGCGCAGACAACACCGGGGAGCTGTTTTTT.

This clonotype was counted at least ten times. V usage is TRBV28 and J usage is TRBJ2-7; 9 bases map to TRBD1. The germline gives CDR1 MDHEN, CDR2 SYDVKM. The CDR3 runs 15 residues. V dropped 2 bases and J dropped 1; count of bases not matched to a gene: 3. The CDR3 region is CASSLVGTGSYEQYF. DNA for the CDR3: TGTGCCAGCAGTTTAGTTGGGACAGGGTCCTACGAGCAGTACTTC.

This clonotype was counted many times. V and J are TRBV27 and TRBJ2-1; D is unresolved. The CDR3 contains 14 residues. Germline assignment: CDR1 MNHEY and CDR2 SMNVEV (reference sequence). V lost 8 bases, J lost 0 bases, and 11 bases lay in between. The CDR3 nucleotides read TGTGCCAGCGTCCCAAATTACTCCTACAATGAGCAGTTCTTC. Its protein product is CASVPNYSYNEQFF.